This TCR beta chain originates from a study of blood T cell repertoires in COVID-19. Looking at the study overall: From the United States, Italy and Spain came samples of acute and convalescent COVID-19. PBMCs, B-cell-depleted T cells, or T cells provided the cDNA or gDNA that made up the material.

The CDR3 has 13 amino acids. Germline V CDR1 and CDR2: LNHNV, YYDKDF (reference sequence). V lost 1 base and J lost 10, with 11 bases in between. Authors' methods: Reference gene primer amplification in the assay estimated nucleated cell counts. Libraries were prepared by immunoSEQ multiplex PCR; TCRdb keeps only in-frame clonotypes and omits some of them. The DNA gave D and trimming, while V, J and clone size come from that table. This table has 150,000 to 200,000 clones, roughly 86% appearing once. The sequence derives from a woman in her twenties or thirties with active or convalescent COVID-19. The chain couples TRBV15 to TRBJ2-1; D is perhaps TRBD2 (6 bases). Sample: peripheral blood. The chain's CDR3 is CATSRGRLVEQFF. For the CDR3, the DNA is TGTGCCACCAGCAGAGGAAGACTAGTAGAGCAGTTCTTC.